This T cell receptor (beta chain) stems from a study of blood T cells in healthy people across ages. General study results and limits: Possibly confounding the expanded clonotype changes was the fact that donor CMV status was unknown. PBMC samples, being unsorted, prevented any conclusive comparison of naive and antigen-experienced cells.

A note on this clonotype: Antigen: not known.

With a J-beta primer mix and a sample-barcoded 5' primer, a second PCR ran about 7 to 12 cycles. TCRdb reprocessed the 5' RACE reads with MiXCR, giving one entry per CDR3 protein. The sample has about a million distinct CDR3 sequences; about 53% are singletons. The specimen sequenced was blood. The clonotype comes from a woman in her fifties or sixties in good health.

CDR3 nucleotide sequence: TGTGCCAGCAGCTTGGATGTCCGGAATCAGTTCTTC. This sequence encodes CASSLDVRNQFF. V gene TRBV5-5 combines with J gene TRBJ2-1; D gene ambiguous. CDR1 SGHKS and CDR2 YYEKEE come from the germline V gene (reference sequence). CDR3 length: 12 amino acids. V lost 0 bases and J lost 13, with 11 bases in between. The full variable domain, completed using reference TRBV5-5 and TRBJ2-1, is DAGVTQSPTHLIKTRGQQVTLRCSPISGHKSVSWYQQVLGQGPQFIFQYYEKEERGRGNFPDRFSARQFPNYSSELNVNALLLGDSALYLCASSLDVRNQFFGPGTRLTVL.